What follows are 24 T cell receptor beta chains derived from one specimen sequenced in a study of shared clonotypes between healthy human individuals. TCRdb keeps only in-frame clones here, not all; method: immunoSEQ multiplex PCR. The sample lists a few hundred thousand clones; roughly 79% were seen once. The sample taken for sequencing was PBMCs. The receptors come from a woman aged 40 to 55 in good health. Some clones in this sample may be carry-over from other donors' samples.

Comment on this clone: At the DNA level, this CDR3 is encoded by other sequences in the same sample as well. CDR3 sequence (DNA): TGTGCCAGCAGCTTAGGGGGGGTCGGTCAGCCCCAGCATTTT. It codes for CASSLGGVGQPQHF. The genes are TRBV7-9 and TRBJ1-5; D is perhaps TRBD1 (5 bases). CDR1 SEHNR and CDR2 FQNEAQ come from the germline V gene (reference sequence). The CDR3 loop spans 14 amino acids. The V gene lost 1 base and the J gene lost 6 bases, with 10 bases spanning the gap.

The chain recombines TRBV28 with TRBJ2-5; D unresolved. The tail of the sequence fits TRBJ2-7 better, so the J call may be wrong. Germline CDR1 MDHEN, CDR2 SYDVKM. This CDR3 region has 11 residues. The CDR3 bases are TGTGCCACCCGAAACTCCTACGAGCAGTACTTC. Its translation: CATRNSYEQYF.

The rearrangement links TRBV20-1 to TRBJ1-1; D is unresolved. The CDR3 extends over 10 amino acids. Germline V gene data show CDR1 as DFQATT and CDR2 as SNEGSKA (reference sequence). Trimming took off 4 bases at V and 7 bases at J, with 7 bases between the two ends. The CDR3 bases are TGCAGTGCTAAACTCGGTGAAGCTTTCTTT. Translating gives CSAKLGEAFF.

This clone was detected only a few times. The chain joins TRBV11-2 to TRBJ2-7; maybe TRBD1 (6 bases). CDR1 is SGHAT, CDR2 FQNNGV, per germline. Trimming pared 1 base from V and 3 bases from J, leaving 13 bases between. This CDR3 has 15 amino acids. CDR3 amino acids: CASSLGSGQFYEQYF. The DNA for the CDR3 is TGTGCCAGCAGCTTAGGTAGTGGACAGTTCTACGAGCAGTACTTC.

The chain links TRBV19 to TRBJ2-6, with D possibly matching TRBD1 (6 bases). The CDR3 contains 18 residues. Trimming took 6 bases from V and 7 from J, leaving 25 bases between them. Germline CDR1 is LNHDA and CDR2 is SQIVND (reference sequence). The CDR3 loop is CASRMLRGGAPSANVLTF. DNA for the CDR3: TGTGCCAGTAGAATGCTCAGGGGTGGGGCCCCCTCTGCCAACGTCCTGACTTTC.

This chain uses TRBV7-8 with TRBJ2-2; maybe TRBD2 (5 bases). The CDR3 runs to 16 residues. V dropped 5 bases and J dropped 4 bases, with 17 bases sitting between them. From germline, CDR1 is SGHVS and CDR2 FQNEAQ. The DNA for the CDR3 is TGTGCCAGCAGCCCCATACGCAGCGAGGGCACCGGGGAGCTGTTTTTT. This sequence encodes CASSPIRSEGTGELFF.

This chain connects TRBV6-1 to TRBJ1-5; unclear D gene. The CDR3 is 13 amino acids. CDR1 is MNHNS and CDR2 is SASEGT in the germline V gene. Between the trimmed V and J ends, which lost 8 bases and 2 bases, there was a span of 10 bases. The CDR3 loop reads CASVGVGNQPQHF. The CDR3, as DNA: TGTGCCAGCGTCGGGGTTGGCAATCAGCCCCAGCATTTT.

There are a few counts of this clone. This sequence joins TRBV19 and TRBJ2-7, with 12 bases aligning to TRBD1. Per the germline V gene, CDR1 is LNHDA and CDR2 is SQIVND (reference sequence). The ends lost 8 bases at V and 12 bases at J; junction bases unmatched: 35. There are 21 residues in the CDR3. The CDR3 is CASSPGTGGPFGRPTYEGRYF. The CDR3 bases are TGTGCCAGTTCCCCCGGGACAGGGGGCCCCTTTGGTCGGCCCACCTACGAGGGTCGGTACTTC. Together with reference TRBV19 and TRBJ2-7, the CDR3 gives the full variable domain: DGGITQSPKYLFRKEGQNVTLSCEQNLNHDAMYWYRQDPGQGLRLIYYSQIVNDFQKGDIAEGYSVSREKKESFPLTVTSAQKNPTAFYLCASSPGTGGPFGRPTYEGRYFGPGTRLTVT.

This clone is a singleton in its sample. The chain combines TRBV15 with TRBJ2-7; 12 nucleotides line up with TRBD2. The CDR3 is 20 amino acids. V lost 1 base and J lost 4; bases outside the gene matches: 17. Germline V gene sequence: CDR1 LNHNV, CDR2 YYDKDF (reference sequence). The DNA for the CDR3 is TGTGCCACCAGCAGAGCTGCGAGGGCTAGCGGGAGGGCCTTTATTTACGAGCAGTACTTC. Translating it yields CATSRAARASGRAFIYEQYF.

The rearrangement uses TRBV11-2 and TRBJ1-3; the match to TRBD1 covers 8 bases. V dropped 5 bases and J dropped 2; count of bases not matched to a gene: 5. Looked up from germline, CDR1 is SGHAT and CDR2 is FQNNGV. There are 15 residues in the CDR3. CDR3 coding DNA: TGTGCCAGCAGCACCCGGACAGGGACTGGAAACACCATATATTTT. Protein: CASSTRTGTGNTIYF.

This chain joins TRBV9 and TRBJ2-7; TRBD2 matches 10 bases. Trimming took 0 bases from V and 0 from J; bases not matched to a gene: 6. The CDR3 is 17 amino acids. Germline-derived CDR1 and CDR2 are SGDLS and YYNGEE. For the CDR3, the DNA is TGTGCCAGCAGCGTAGGGACTAGCGGAAGGAGCTCCTACGAGCAGTACTTC. Translating gives CASSVGTSGRSSYEQYF.

This clone showed up just once. The V and J genes are TRBV5-6 and TRBJ2-5; TRBD2 matches at 11 bases. This CDR3 has 15 residues. CDR1 SGHDT and CDR2 YYEEEE come from the germline V gene. The V segment lost 4 bases and the J segment 4 bases; nucleotides outside the gene matches: 6. DNA of the CDR3: TGTGCCAGCAGCGACCTAGCGGGAGGCGGAGAGACCCAGTACTTC. This codes for CASSDLAGGGETQYF. Full variable domain (remainder filled in from reference TRBV5-6 and TRBJ2-5): DAGVTQSPTHLIKTRGQQVTLRCSPKSGHDTVSWYQQALGQGPQFIFQYYEEEERQRGNFPDRFSGHQFPNYSSELNVNALLLGDSALYLCASSDLAGGGETQYFGPGTRLLVL.

The chain employs TRBV9 and TRBJ2-1; tentatively, D is TRBD1 (5 bases). Germline V CDR1 and CDR2: SGDLS, YYNGEE. The CDR3 is 15 amino acids. The V end was cut by 2 bases, the J end by 6 bases, with 15 bases between. CDR3 nucleotides: TGTGCCAGCAGCGTCAGGGCCCTCAGCACCAATGAGCAGTTCTTC. Translating it yields CASSVRALSTNEQFF.

A remark on this clone: The junction does not match germline at one end; this may be a read error. This chain joins TRBV10-3 and TRBJ1-5, with 7 bases that match TRBD1. Germline loops: CDR1 ENHRY, CDR2 SYGVKD. CDR3 size: 15 residues. In DNA form, the CDR3 reads TGTGCCAGCAGTCTCCGACAGGGTTTAGAACAGCCCCAGCATTTT. Protein product: CASSLRQGLEQPQHF.

This clone came up a few times. The rearrangement joins TRBV7-2 to TRBJ1-4, with 8 bases matching TRBD1. Germline trimming cut 4 bases from V and 7 bases from J; bases unmatched to any gene: 8. CDR3 length equals 15 residues. Per germline, CDR1 SGHTA and CDR2 FQGNSA. The CDR3 DNA is TGTGCCAGCAGCTCACCGACAGGGGCTAGTGAAAAACTGTTTTTT. As protein: CASSSPTGASEKLFF.

The chain has TRBV6-5 and TRBJ1-5, with D maybe TRBD1 (5 bases). V lost 7 bases, J lost 7 bases, and 14 bases lay in between. The CDR3 extends over 13 amino acids. Germline V gene lookup returns CDR1 MNHEY and CDR2 SVGAGI. The CDR3 sequence: CASNHGGVQPQHF. The CDR3, as DNA: TGTGCCAGCAACCACGGAGGGGTCCAGCCCCAGCATTTT.

The V and J genes are TRBV11-2 and TRBJ2-1, with TRBD2 as a possible D gene (5 bases). The CDR3 is 14 amino acids. Germline V CDR1 and CDR2: SGHAT, FQNNGV. V shed 2 bases and J shed 6 bases, with 11 bases lying between them. Here the CDR3 reads CASSLIFSGNEQFF. CDR3 DNA: TGTGCCAGCAGCTTAATATTCAGCGGCAATGAGCAGTTCTTC.

The J gene is TRBJ2-1, the V gene TRBV25-1; 10 bases match TRBD2. Germline V CDR1 and CDR2: MGHDK, SYGVNS. The ends lost 3 bases at V and 7 bases at J; junction bases unmatched: 6. This CDR3 has 15 residues. The CDR3 region is CASSDRLAGDNEQFF. CDR3 in DNA: TGTGCCAGCAGTGATCGGCTAGCGGGAGATAATGAGCAGTTCTTC.

This clone was observed a handful of times. The rearrangement uses TRBV29-1 and TRBJ1-1, with a tentative D call TRBD1 (5 bases). Germline V gives CDR1 SQVTM, CDR2 ANQGSEA. This CDR3 spans 11 amino acids. Between the trimmed V and J ends, which lost 4 bases and 11 bases, there was a span of 14 bases. The CDR3, as DNA: TGCAGCGTTGTAGGGGTCCTGAGGGCTTTCTTT. It translates to CSVVGVLRAFF.

The J gene is TRBJ1-2, the V gene TRBV7-6, with D unresolved. The V end lost 1 base, the J end lost 8 bases, and 14 bases lay between the germline ends. The CDR3 is 14 amino acids. CDR1 is SGHVS and CDR2 is FNYEAQ in the germline V gene. As DNA, the CDR3 is TGTGCCAGCAGCTTAGAAAATGCCGTTGGAGGCTACACCTTC. The encoded protein is CASSLENAVGGYTF.

CDR3 sequence reads: CASSPTVPRDNEQFF. The CDR3 DNA sequence: TGCGCCAGCAGCCCGACGGTCCCCCGGGACAATGAGCAGTTCTTC. This rearrangement joins TRBV4-1 to TRBJ2-1; D is ambiguous. The CDR3 loop spans 15 amino acids. The germline V gene has CDR1 MGHRA and CDR2 YSYEKL. V was clipped by 4 bases and J by 5 bases, with 15 bases between them.

The gene calls are TRBV11-2 and TRBJ1-4; no clear D gene. Germline V gene data show CDR1 as SGHAT and CDR2 as FQNNGV. The CDR3 covers 15 residues. Trimming took 0 bases from V and 6 from J, leaving 11 bases between them. CDR3 residues: CASSLDPGWDEKLFF. The DNA of the CDR3 is TGTGCCAGCAGCTTAGACCCGGGATGGGATGAAAAACTGTTTTTT.

On this clone: At the DNA level, this CDR3 is encoded by other sequences in the same sample as well. The chain is built from TRBV6-4 and TRBJ2-3; D is undetermined. Germline CDR1 is MRHNA and CDR2 is SNTAGT. The CDR3 runs 13 residues. V lost 0 bases and J lost 4, with 5 bases in between. The CDR3 DNA reads as TGTGCCAGCAGTGACTCTGAATCAGATACGCAGTATTTT. Encoded protein: CASSDSESDTQYF.

The chain joins TRBV11-2 to TRBJ1-1; a possible D gene is TRBD1 (5 bases). The CDR3 totals 13 residues. The V end was cut by 0 bases, the J end by 14 bases, with 16 bases between. Germline V gene lookup returns CDR1 SGHAT and CDR2 FQNNGV. In nucleotides, the CDR3 is TGTGCCAGCAGCTTAGATCTCCAGGGCCGCTCATTCTTT. Translation gives CASSLDLQGRSFF.